A selection of T cell receptor beta chains follows, all from one sample in a study of beta chain features in type 1 diabetes. Some clones are missing from TCRdb's copy, which holds only in-frame ones; the method was immunoSEQ multiplex PCR. The table has around 140,000 clones, about 9.4% seen once; the top ten hold about 1.3%. The sample comprised naive CD4+ T cells from blood. Receptors originate from a man aged 18-30 years in good health. Each CDR3 is given with its conserved first and last residue. Each record gives: V gene, D gene, clone size, J gene, CDR3 protein, CDR3 DNA. A D gene is named only where the DNA matches it firmly. Clone size appears in some rows only: once, few, many, or a class for an expanded clone.

v_call: TRBV2
d_call: NA
clone_size: few
j_call: TRBJ2-5
cdr3_aa: CASREQGGGQETQYF
cdr3_nt: TGTGCCAGCAGGGAACAGGGAGGGGGCCAAGAGACCCAGTACTTC

v_call: TRBV15
d_call: TRBD1
clone_size: NA
j_call: TRBJ1-3
cdr3_aa: CATARSGQGIRSGNTIYF
cdr3_nt: TGTGCCACCGCGAGGTCGGGACAGGGGATTCGTTCTGGAAACACCATATATTTT

v_call: TRBV19
d_call: NA
clone_size: NA
j_call: TRBJ1-5
cdr3_aa: CASSIWGGNQPQHF
cdr3_nt: TGTGCCAGTAGTATATGGGGAGGCAATCAGCCCCAGCATTTT

v_call: TRBV5-1
d_call: TRBD2
clone_size: NA
j_call: TRBJ2-3
cdr3_aa: CASSLAGGPRTDTQYF
cdr3_nt: TGCGCCAGCAGCTTGGCGGGGGGGCCCCGCACAGATACGCAGTATTTT

v_call: TRBV7-2
d_call: NA
clone_size: NA
j_call: TRBJ2-3
cdr3_aa: CASSLVVAGTDTQYF
cdr3_nt: TGTGCCAGCAGCTTAGTAGTTGCGGGCACAGATACGCAGTATTTT

v_call: TRBV20-1
d_call: TRBD1
clone_size: few
j_call: TRBJ2-7
cdr3_aa: CSAFTGDEQYF
cdr3_nt: TGCAGTGCTTTTACAGGGGACGAGCAGTACTTC

v_call: TRBV5-1
d_call: TRBD2
clone_size: NA
j_call: TRBJ2-7
cdr3_aa: CASSGPGLASLEQYF
cdr3_nt: TGCGCCAGCTCGGGACCGGGACTAGCATCCCTCGAGCAGTACTTC

v_call: TRBV19
d_call: NA
clone_size: many
j_call: TRBJ1-5
cdr3_aa: CASSISRLGNQPQHF
cdr3_nt: TGTGCCAGTAGTATATCCAGGCTGGGCAATCAGCCCCAGCATTTT

v_call: TRBV14
d_call: TRBD1
clone_size: few
j_call: TRBJ1-4
cdr3_aa: CASSHQGAANEKLFF
cdr3_nt: TGTGCCAGCAGCCATCAGGGGGCTGCTAATGAAAAACTGTTTTTT

v_call: TRBV11-2
d_call: NA
clone_size: NA
j_call: TRBJ2-7
cdr3_aa: CASSLDQISYEQYF
cdr3_nt: TGTGCCAGCAGCTTAGATCAAATCTCCTACGAGCAGTACTTC

v_call: TRBV5-8
d_call: TRBD1
clone_size: few
j_call: TRBJ1-2
cdr3_aa: CASSLAGTGGRYGYTF
cdr3_nt: TGTGCCAGCAGCTTGGCCGGGACAGGGGGAAGGTATGGCTACACCTTC

v_call: TRBV18
d_call: TRBD1
clone_size: few
j_call: TRBJ1-6
cdr3_aa: CASSPPDRANSPLHF
cdr3_nt: TGTGCCAGCTCACCACCTGACAGGGCAAATTCACCCCTCCACTTT

v_call: TRBV27
d_call: TRBD1
clone_size: NA
j_call: TRBJ2-7
cdr3_aa: CASRGTGFGEQYF
cdr3_nt: TGTGCCAGCAGGGGGACAGGTTTTGGCGAGCAGTACTTC

v_call: TRBV15
d_call: TRBD2
clone_size: NA
j_call: TRBJ2-3
cdr3_aa: CATSPGGRMTDTQYF
cdr3_nt: TGTGCCACCAGCCCGGGGGGGCGGATGACAGATACGCAGTATTTT

v_call: TRBV6-5
d_call: NA
clone_size: NA
j_call: TRBJ1-6
cdr3_aa: CASTGGGSSPLHF
cdr3_nt: TGTGCCAGCACTGGGGGGGGGAGCTCACCCCTCCACTTT

v_call: TRBV6-5
d_call: TRBD2
clone_size: NA
j_call: TRBJ2-7
cdr3_aa: CASSRMASGGESSYF
cdr3_nt: TGTGCCAGCAGTAGGATGGCTAGCGGGGGGGAAAGTTCGTACTTC

v_call: TRBV7-3
d_call: NA
clone_size: NA
j_call: TRBJ2-2
cdr3_aa: CASSLTRDTGELFF
cdr3_nt: TGTGCCAGCAGCTTAACCAGGGACACCGGGGAGCTGTTTTTT

v_call: TRBV7-2
d_call: TRBD1
clone_size: few
j_call: TRBJ2-7
cdr3_aa: CASSFRGQGLSSYEQYF
cdr3_nt: TGTGCCAGCAGCTTCCGGGGACAGGGCCTTAGCTCCTACGAGCAGTACTTC

v_call: TRBV6-5
d_call: NA
clone_size: NA
j_call: TRBJ2-1
cdr3_aa: CASSYQITSYNEQFF
cdr3_nt: TGTGCCAGCAGTTACCAGATAACCTCCTACAATGAGCAGTTCTTC

v_call: TRBV9
d_call: NA
clone_size: NA
j_call: TRBJ2-1
cdr3_aa: CASSYLADSSYNEQFF
cdr3_nt: TGTGCCAGCAGCTACTTGGCCGACAGCTCCTACAATGAGCAGTTCTTC

v_call: TRBV5-1
d_call: NA
clone_size: few
j_call: TRBJ2-2
cdr3_aa: CASSQQGNTGELFF
cdr3_nt: TGCGCCAGCAGCCAACAGGGAAACACCGGGGAGCTGTTTTTT

v_call: TRBV7-2
d_call: TRBD2
clone_size: NA
j_call: TRBJ2-1
cdr3_aa: CASSLGLADNEQFF
cdr3_nt: TGTGCCAGCAGCTTGGGACTAGCGGACAATGAGCAGTTCTTC